This T cell receptor (beta chain) was observed in a study of T cell responses to AZD1222 COVID-19 vaccine. Study-wide results and caveats: In the spike-specific TCR repertoire, nearly half reportedly target unmutated variant regions. Rises in breadth and depth of Spike-specific TCRs came after two AZD1222 doses. There were mostly white British donors and more females than males, and clonal diversity was possibly underestimated. Repertoires were obtained solely post-peak T cell response.

TCRdb's copy holds only in-frame clones and misses some; the assay was immunoSEQ multiplex PCR. The table has about 47,000 clones, roughly 77% seen once; the top ten hold 20% to 25%. Germline CDR1 WSHSY, CDR2 SAAADI. J lost 6 bases, V lost 4 bases, and 6 bases had no gene match. The CDR3 covers 14 residues. Points on this clone: No antigen is known for it.

This specimen consisted of peripheral blood, obtained 28 days after the second dose of the MenACWY control vaccine. The V call is TRBV10-2, the J call TRBJ2-1; 7 bases match TRBD2. This clonotype originated in an adult who received the MenACWY meningococcal vaccine as a control. In DNA, the CDR3 is TGCGCCAGCAGTGCGGCAGGGAGGGGCAATGAGCAGTTCTTC. Encoded protein: CASSAAGRGNEQFF.